The 15 T cell receptor beta chains in this list originate from one sample, sequenced in a study of human T cells and chemical hapten exposure. The time point was: pre-sensitization, week 0. Specified treatment: therapeutic diphenylcyclopropenone sensitization with weekly scalp DPC. MiXCR was run by TCRdb on the RACE reads, yielding one entry per CDR3 protein. Counted here are about 68,000 distinct CDR3 sequences, 9.5% to 13% occurring once; the ten biggest clones make up roughly 5.3%. The sequenced sample was whole blood, obtained in connection with sensitization to the hapten diphenylcyclopropenone (DPC). These receptors were collected from a woman between 50 and 59 years old with alopecia areata. Some clones in this sample may be carry-over from other donors' samples.

At least ten counts were recorded for this clonotype. The chain uses TRBV11-2 and TRBJ2-1; tentative D call: TRBD1 (6 bases). The V gene lost 6 bases and the J gene lost 6 bases, with 15 bases spanning the gap. CDR3 length equals 14 residues. Per the germline V gene, CDR1 is SGHAT and CDR2 is FQNNGV. For the CDR3, the DNA is TGTGCCAGCAGTTTTACTGGGGGCGGCAATGAGCAGTTCTTC. Its protein is CASSFTGGGNEQFF.

This clonotype was counted at least ten times. The chain is built from TRBV14 and TRBJ2-1; D not resolved. Trimming took 4 bases from V and 2 from J, leaving 9 bases between them. CDR3 length equals 14 residues. Germline loops: CDR1 SGHDN, CDR2 FVKESK. CDR3 sequence (DNA): TGTGCCAGCAGCCCGGGCCCTCCCTACAATGAGCAGTTCTTC. This sequence encodes CASSPGPPYNEQFF. The complete variable domain, with remaining parts taken from reference TRBV14 and TRBJ2-1, reads EAGVTQFPSHSVIEKGQTVTLRCDPISGHDNLYWYRRVMGKEIKFLLHFVKESKQDESGMPNNRFLAERTGGTYSTLKVQPAELEDSGVYFCASSPGPPYNEQFFGPGTRLTVL.

Only a few counts were recorded for this clonotype. The CDR3 spells CASRREETGHSPLHF. CDR3 nucleotides: TGTGCCTCCAGGAGGGAGGAAACGGGTCATTCACCCCTCCACTTT. The chain carries TRBV6-1 and TRBJ1-6; D unclear. The CDR3 totals 15 residues. V gave up 11 bases and J gave up 8 bases, with 22 bases separating them. From germline, CDR1 is MNHNS and CDR2 SASEGT.

The chain links TRBV18 to TRBJ1-1; no clear D gene. There are 15 residues in the CDR3. V was clipped by 3 bases and J by 0 bases, with 11 bases between them. Germline V gene data show CDR1 as KGHSH and CDR2 as LQKENI. CDR3 protein: CASSPEVGLNTEAFF. The CDR3 DNA reads TGTGCCAGCTCACCTGAGGTCGGACTGAACACTGAAGCTTTCTTT. Drawing the rest from reference TRBV18 and TRBJ1-1, the complete variable domain is NAGVMQNPRHLVRRRGQEARLRCSPMKGHSHVYWYRQLPEEGLKFMVYLQKENIIDESGMPKERFSAEFPKEGPSILRIQQVVRGDSAAYFCASSPEVGLNTEAFFGQGTRLTVV.

This clonotype has a handful of counts. The gene calls are TRBV5-1 and TRBJ1-3; no firm D call. Trimming removed 2 bases at V and 2 bases at J, with 8 bases between. The CDR3 runs 14 residues. Germline lookup yields CDR1 SGHRS and CDR2 YFSETQ. CDR3 amino acids: CASSFGSPGNTIYF. The CDR3 bases are TGCGCCAGCAGCTTCGGCAGTCCTGGAAACACCATATATTTT.

This clonotype was detected many times. The chain uses TRBV12-3 or TRBV12-4 and TRBJ2-7, with D uncertain. The CDR3 is 13 residues long. Trimming took 2 bases from V and 5 from J, leaving 10 bases between them. The CDR3 nucleotides are TGTGCCAGCAGTTTATTCGGAACCGACGAGCAGTACTTC. Translation: CASSLFGTDEQYF.

In its sample, this clonotype was seen a few times. This sequence joins TRBV7-9 and TRBJ2-7, with TRBD1 identical over 12 bases. Per germline, CDR1 SEHNR and CDR2 FQNEAQ (reference sequence). The CDR3 loop spans 15 amino acids. Trimming took 5 bases from V and 6 from J; bases not matched to a gene: 8. CDR3 sequence: CASSLTGTGGGEQYF. The CDR3, as DNA: TGTGCCAGCAGCCTCACCGGGACAGGGGGCGGCGAGCAGTACTTC.

V is TRBV30 and J is TRBJ2-7; 9 bases line up with TRBD2. J gave up 4 bases and V 1 base, and 2 bases lay outside the gene matches. CDR1 GTSNPN and CDR2 SVGIG come from the germline V gene (reference sequence). The CDR3 is 13 amino acids. CDR3 sequence reads: CAWSGLAEYEQYF. The DNA of the CDR3 is TGTGCCTGGAGTGGACTAGCGGAATACGAGCAGTACTTC.

V usage is TRBV28 and J usage is TRBJ1-1; D remains ambiguous. The CDR3 is made up of 13 amino acids. The germline CDR1 and CDR2 sequences are MDHEN and SYDVKM. Trimming cost V 6 bases and J 5 bases, with 13 bases left between them. The CDR3 DNA reads as TGTGCCAGCAGAGAGGGATTTAGGACTGAAGCTTTCTTT. This translates into CASREGFRTEAFF.

This clonotype was seen repeatedly, ten times or more. The V and J genes are TRBV7-6 and TRBJ2-7; perhaps TRBD1 as D (6 bases). The germline CDR1 and CDR2 sequences are SGHVS and FNYEAQ. This CDR3 contains 15 residues. V lost 5 bases and J 0 bases, leaving 14 bases between the germline ends. The CDR3 DNA reads as TGTGCCAGCAGCCCGGGGACACGCAGCTCCTACGAGCAGTACTTC. Translation gives CASSPGTRSSYEQYF.

This clonotype was seen at least ten times. This chain connects TRBV24-1 to TRBJ2-3; D is unresolved. This CDR3 has 16 residues. CDR1 is KGHDR and CDR2 is SFDVKD in the germline V gene. V lost 4 bases to trimming and J lost 0 bases, with 13 bases between them. Written as DNA, the CDR3 is TGTGCCACCAGTGACCGCGACGGTACTAGCACAGATACGCAGTATTTT. It encodes CATSDRDGTSTDTQYF.

This clonotype came up a few times. A read error may account for a junction end that differs from germline. This chain joins TRBV7-7 and TRBJ2-1; 8 positions match TRBD1. CDR1 is SSHAT, CDR2 FNYEAQ, per germline (reference sequence). This CDR3 is 15 amino acids long. The CDR3 protein is CASSPDRGRANEQFF. The CDR3 DNA follows: TGTGCTAGCAGCCCAGACAGGGGACGGGCTAATGAGCAGTTCTTC.

The CDR3 DNA reads as TGTGCCAGCAGCTTGACTTCTAGCGGATACACAGATACGCAGTATTTT. Translating gives CASSLTSSGYTDTQYF. This rearrangement joins TRBV7-9 to TRBJ2-3, with 7 positions matching TRBD2. V was clipped by 3 bases and J by 2 bases; unmatched bases: 8. This CDR3 comprises 16 residues. Germline assignment: CDR1 SEHNR and CDR2 FQNEAQ (reference sequence).

This clonotype was seen more than once but under ten times. The V and J genes are TRBV7-9 and TRBJ2-3; 7 bases are a match to TRBD1. The CDR3 loop spans 15 amino acids. The J segment lost 2 bases and the V segment lost 2 bases, leaving 4 bases of the junction unmatched. Germline values: CDR1 SEHNR, CDR2 FQNEAQ (reference sequence). The CDR3 region has the DNA TGTGCCAGCAGCTTACCGACAGGGACCACAGATACGCAGTATTTT. Its translation is CASSLPTGTTDTQYF.

This clonotype was counted between two and nine times. V is TRBV20-1 and J is TRBJ1-5; D unresolved. CDR1 is DFQATT, CDR2 SNEGSKA, per germline (reference sequence). The CDR3 spans 16 residues. The V end lost 2 bases, the J end lost 4 bases, and 18 bases lay between the germline ends. The CDR3 is CSARLAGAGSNQPQHF. In nucleotides, the CDR3 is TGCAGTGCTAGATTAGCCGGTGCGGGCTCAAATCAGCCCCAGCATTTT.